Listed here are 18 T cell receptor beta chains from one sample, sequenced in a study of OX40 agonist ivuxolimab in advanced cancers. The repertoire was sequenced with immunoSEQ multiplex PCR; TCRdb's copy has only in-frame clones and lacks some. The profile shows approximately 94,000 clones, around four fifths of them singletons. This material consisted of CD4+ or CD8+ T cells sorted from blood, taken in a trial of the OX40 agonist ivuxolimab. These receptors were taken from an adult with an advanced solid tumor such as melanoma, head and neck, liver or kidney cancer.

This chain uses TRBV7-9 with TRBJ2-7; D remains unclear. Trimming removed 3 bases at V and 6 bases at J, with 9 bases between. The CDR3 has 12 amino acids. CDR1 is SEHNR, CDR2 FQNEAQ, per germline (reference sequence). CDR3: CASSFIPGEQYF. CDR3 in DNA: TGTGCCAGCAGCTTCATCCCAGGCGAGCAGTACTTC.

The chain joins TRBV7-2 to TRBJ1-1; D is undetermined. The CDR3 covers 13 residues. V lost 4 bases to trimming and J lost 2 bases, with 8 bases between them. Germline values: CDR1 SGHTA, CDR2 FQGNSA. Here the CDR3 reads CASSSRVNTEAFF. The CDR3 bases are TGTGCCAGCAGCTCAAGGGTCAACACTGAAGCTTTCTTT.

This chain links TRBV16 with TRBJ1-2; D gene uncertain. The V and J ends lost 5 bases and 8 bases respectively, with 15 bases between them. The germline V gene encodes CDR1 KGHSY and CDR2 FQNENV. This CDR3 has 13 residues. This CDR3 is CASSLSGNGGYTF. The CDR3 nucleotides are TGTGCCAGCAGCTTGAGCGGGAATGGGGGCTACACCTTC.

This clone was seen a few times. The chain joins TRBV4-2 to TRBJ1-5, with D hard to call. Germline loops: CDR1 LGHNA, CDR2 YNFKEQ. The CDR3 length is 11 residues. V was pared by 7 bases and J by 9 bases, with 10 bases between. In DNA, the CDR3 is TGTGCCAGCAAATCCTGGCGGCCCCAGCATTTT. Protein product: CASKSWRPQHF.

V and J are TRBV5-1 and TRBJ1-1; D gene uncertain. The ends were cut back, 4 bases at V and 0 bases at J, with 7 bases in the middle. CDR3 length equals 13 residues. Germline V lookup: CDR1 SGHRS, CDR2 YFSETQ. The CDR3 coding sequence is TGCGCCAGCAGCCTTGGAATGAACACTGAAGCTTTCTTT. Translating gives CASSLGMNTEAFF.

This chain links TRBV11-1 with TRBJ1-2; weak D call: TRBD1 (5 bases). The ends were cut back, 1 base at V and 7 bases at J, with 7 bases in the middle. This CDR3 spans 12 amino acids. CDR1 is SGHAT and CDR2 is FQDESV in the germline V gene (reference sequence). CDR3 sequence (DNA): TGTGCCAGCAGCTTAGGAGGGGTTGGCTACACCTTC. Protein product: CASSLGGVGYTF.

This CDR3 reads CASKRGDGNTEAFF. The CDR3 nucleotides read TGTGCCAGCAAAAGAGGGGACGGGAACACTGAAGCTTTCTTT. V usage is TRBV2 and J usage is TRBJ1-1, with D maybe TRBD1 (5 bases). Germline V gene data show CDR1 as SNHLY and CDR2 as FYNNEI. Trimming left V 7 bases short and J 1 base short, with 13 bases between. The CDR3 spans 14 residues.

This chain connects TRBV2 to TRBJ1-2; D ambiguous. Germline V gene data show CDR1 as SNHLY and CDR2 as FYNNEI. The length of the CDR3 is 15 residues. V gave up 4 bases and J gave up 2 bases, with 14 bases separating them. The CDR3 nucleotides read TGTGCCAGCAGTGGAGGTACGACGTTAAACTATGGCTACACCTTC. Its protein is CASSGGTTLNYGYTF. The full variable domain, completed using reference TRBV2 and TRBJ1-2, is EPEVTQTPSHQVTQMGQEVILRCVPISNHLYFYWYRQILGQKVEFLVSFYNNEISEKSEIFDDQFSVERPDGSNFTLKIRSTKLEDSAMYFCASSGGTTLNYGYTFGSGTRLTVV.

The chain carries TRBV4-1 and TRBJ2-3; no clear D. Trimming cost V 4 bases and J 4 bases, with 12 bases left between them. CDR1 is MGHRA, CDR2 YSYEKL, per germline. The CDR3 runs to 14 residues. For the CDR3, the DNA is TGCGCCAGCAGCCCCCCGGTCAACGCAGATACGCAGTATTTT. This gives the protein CASSPPVNADTQYF.

This clone has just one count. The V call is TRBV6-1, the J call TRBJ2-1, with a tentative D call TRBD2 (6 bases). The CDR3 contains 14 residues. The V gene lost 7 bases and the J gene lost 5 bases, with 15 bases spanning the gap. CDR1 MNHNS and CDR2 SASEGT come from the germline V gene. The CDR3 nucleotides read TGTGCCAGCATCTCGACACGGAGGGACAATGAGCAGTTCTTC. Its protein product is CASISTRRDNEQFF.

This clone was seen more than once but under ten times. The rearrangement uses TRBV5-4 and TRBJ1-6, with D possibly matching TRBD1 (5 bases). Germline V gene data show CDR1 as SGHNT and CDR2 as YYREEE (reference sequence). V gave up 3 bases and J gave up 12 bases, with 19 bases separating them. This CDR3 has 15 amino acids. CDR3 amino acids: CASSYSVGGNLPLHF. The CDR3 coding sequence is TGTGCCAGCAGCTATTCGGTCGGGGGAAATCTACCCCTCCACTTT.

V and J are TRBV11-3 and TRBJ2-3; D ambiguous. The CDR3 consists of 15 residues. Germline CDR1 SGHNT, CDR2 YENEEA. Deletions cut 0 bases from V and 2 bases from J, with 9 bases between. The CDR3 here is CASSLDGTDTDTQYF. CDR3 bases: TGTGCCAGCAGCTTAGATGGCACTGACACAGATACGCAGTATTTT.

The V gene is TRBV29-1, the J gene TRBJ1-1, with no clear D. V was clipped by 3 bases and J by 4 bases, with 15 bases between them. The CDR3 is made up of 14 amino acids. The V gene's germline CDR1 is SQVTM and CDR2 ANQGSEA. CDR3 in DNA: TGCAGCGTTGAGGAACAGCCTATGAGCACTGAAGCTTTCTTT. Its translation is CSVEEQPMSTEAFF.

This chain joins TRBV7-3 and TRBJ2-1; D possibly uses TRBD1 or TRBD2 (5 bases each). V was clipped by 3 bases and J by 8 bases, with 14 bases between them. Germline CDR1 is SGHTA and CDR2 is FQGTGA. The CDR3 has 14 residues. DNA of the CDR3: TGTGCCAGCAGCTTTTTGGGAAGGGACGATGAGCAGTTCTTC. It yields the protein CASSFLGRDDEQFF.

The chain has TRBV25-1 and TRBJ1-2; D remains unclear. Trimming removed 5 bases at V and 3 bases at J, with 7 bases between. The germline CDR1 and CDR2 sequences are MGHDK and SYGVNS. The CDR3 contains 12 residues. This CDR3 reads CASSWKDYGYTF. The CDR3 DNA reads as TGTGCCAGCAGTTGGAAAGACTATGGCTACACCTTC.

V gene TRBV6-1 combines with J gene TRBJ1-5, with TRBD1 matching 11 bases. J was trimmed by 7 bases and V by 6 bases; bases with no gene match: 5. The germline gives CDR1 MNHNS, CDR2 SASEGT. The CDR3 has 14 amino acids. CDR3: CASSGTGGWQPQHF. CDR3 DNA: TGTGCCAGCAGCGGGACAGGGGGTTGGCAGCCCCAGCATTTT.

This clone was found once. The V and J genes are TRBV6-1 and TRBJ2-7, with D possibly being TRBD1 (5 bases). This CDR3 is 13 amino acids long. Germline CDR1 reads MNHNS; CDR2 reads SASEGT. Trimming shortened V by 6 bases and J by 3 bases, and 12 bases separated the two germline ends. The CDR3 coding sequence is TGTGCCAGCAGGCAGGGCCTACTCTACGAGCAGTACGTC. It is translated as CASRQGLLYEQYV.

The table lists this clone with a count of one. The gene calls are TRBV6-5 and TRBJ2-7; TRBD1 matches 7 bases. This CDR3 is built from 15 residues. After removal of 7 bases from V and 1 base from J, the junction contained 10 bases not matched to a gene. Germline V gene lookup returns CDR1 MNHEY and CDR2 SVGAGI. The CDR3 sequence: CASKTTGKGSYEQYF. CDR3 sequence (DNA): TGTGCCAGCAAGACGACAGGGAAAGGATCCTACGAGCAGTACTTC.